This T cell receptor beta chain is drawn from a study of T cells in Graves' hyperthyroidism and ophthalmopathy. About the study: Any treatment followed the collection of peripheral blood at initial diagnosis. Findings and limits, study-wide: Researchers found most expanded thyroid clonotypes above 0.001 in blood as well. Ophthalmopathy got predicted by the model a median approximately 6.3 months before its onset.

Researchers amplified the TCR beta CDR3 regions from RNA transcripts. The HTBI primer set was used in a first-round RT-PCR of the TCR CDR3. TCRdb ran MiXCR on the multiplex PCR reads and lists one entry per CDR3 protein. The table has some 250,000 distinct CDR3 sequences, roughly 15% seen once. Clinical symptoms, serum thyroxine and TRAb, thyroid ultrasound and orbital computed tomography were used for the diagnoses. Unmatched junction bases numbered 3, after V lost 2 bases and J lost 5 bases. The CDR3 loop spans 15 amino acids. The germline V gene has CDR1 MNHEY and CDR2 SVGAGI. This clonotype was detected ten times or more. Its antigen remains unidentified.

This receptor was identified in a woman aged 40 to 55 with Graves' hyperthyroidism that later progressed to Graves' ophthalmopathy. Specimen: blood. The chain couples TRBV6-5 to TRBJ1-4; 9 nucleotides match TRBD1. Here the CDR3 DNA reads TGTGCCAGCAGTTACGACGGGACAGGGAATGAAAAACTGTTTTTT. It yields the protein CASSYDGTGNEKLFF.